The 9 T cell receptor beta chains below come from one sample, sequenced in a study of T cells in localized non-small cell lung cancer. Method: immunoSEQ multiplex PCR; TCRdb's copy keeps in-frame clones and lacks some. The table includes 1,500 or so clones, under 40% detected once. Material: normal lung tissue next to the tumor, obtained before any cancer treatment. The origin of the receptors is a male donor aged 60 or over with stage II squamous cell lung carcinoma.

This clone was recorded only once. The rearrangement links TRBV9 to TRBJ2-7, with D maybe TRBD2 (5 bases). The V gene's germline CDR1 is SGDLS and CDR2 YYNGEE. With 8 bases removed from V and 5 bases from J, the gap between germline ends came to 14 bases. The CDR3 sequence is 12 residues long. The DNA of the CDR3 is TGTGCCAGAGGAGGCCTCGGGGACGAGCAGTACTTC. Protein: CARGGLGDEQYF.

This clone is labeled as medium-sized (0.01 to 0.1%). The chain joins TRBV6-8 to TRBJ1-1; D remains unclear. This CDR3 comprises 15 residues. The germline gives CDR1 MNHGY, CDR2 SAAAGT. The V gene lost 0 bases and the J gene lost 7 bases, with 15 bases spanning the gap. As DNA, the CDR3 is TGTGCCAGCAGTTACTCGGAATCTTTTAACGGTGAAGCTTTCTTT. Its translation: CASSYSESFNGEAFF.

By proportion, this clone is medium-sized. V usage is TRBV6-8 and J usage is TRBJ2-7; 9 bases fit TRBD1. Germline loops: CDR1 MNHGY, CDR2 SAAAGT. The V and J ends lost 6 bases and 0 bases, in that order; junction bases with no gene match: 3. This CDR3 has 14 residues. The CDR3 DNA is TGTGCCAGCAGGTGGGACAGGGTCTCCTACGAGCAGTACTTC. Amino acids: CASRWDRVSYEQYF.

This clone is medium-sized (0.01 to 0.1%). J is TRBJ2-5 and V is TRBV4-1; 10 nucleotides match TRBD2. Trimming removed 4 bases from V and 0 bases from J; junction bases left unmatched: 8. The CDR3 runs 17 residues. CDR1 is MGHRA and CDR2 is YSYEKL in the germline V gene. CDR3 sequence: CASSLEGLATYQETQYF. CDR3 DNA: TGCGCCAGCAGCCTAGAGGGACTAGCGACGTACCAAGAGACCCAGTACTTC.

V usage is TRBV11-3 and J usage is TRBJ2-7; TRBD2 matches at 7 bases. Germline lookup yields CDR1 SGHNT and CDR2 YENEEA. This CDR3 is 16 amino acids long. Trimming took 1 base from V and 3 from J; bases not matched to a gene: 9. This chain's CDR3 is CASSLVGGWRIYEQYF. Written as DNA, the CDR3 is TGTGCCAGCAGCTTAGTCGGGGGGTGGCGGATCTACGAGCAGTACTTC.

By sample fraction, this clone is medium-sized. The chain links TRBV11-3 to TRBJ2-7, with 12 bases that match TRBD2. Looked up from germline, CDR1 is SGHNT and CDR2 is YENEEA. V lost 1 base and J lost 4; bases outside the gene matches: 2. The CDR3 has 15 residues. The CDR3 spells CASSLGTSGTYEQYF. CDR3 DNA: TGTGCCAGCAGCTTAGGGACTAGCGGGACATACGAGCAGTACTTC.

V gene TRBV19 combines with J gene TRBJ1-3, with D hard to call. This CDR3 is 15 amino acids long. The V end lost 3 bases, the J end lost 0 bases, and 9 bases lay between the germline ends. Germline CDR1 and CDR2: LNHDA and SQIVND (reference sequence). DNA for the CDR3: TGTGCCAGTAGTATCGTAAGATACTCTGGAAACACCATATATTTT. Translated, it gives CASSIVRYSGNTIYF.

The gene calls are TRBV29-1 and TRBJ2-1; 11 nucleotides line up with TRBD2. V dropped 1 base and J dropped 4; count of bases not matched to a gene: 3. The CDR3 totals 15 residues. Germline CDR1 SQVTM, CDR2 ANQGSEA. CDR3 sequence: CSVEGGTSGYNEQFF. The CDR3 DNA follows: TGCAGCGTTGAAGGGGGGACTAGCGGTTACAATGAGCAGTTCTTC.

There are a few counts of this clone. The chain links TRBV6-7 to TRBJ1-5; 9 bases are shared with TRBD1. TRBV6-7 is given ORF status, its function remaining uncertain. J lost 5 bases, V lost 6 bases, and 8 bases had no gene match. The CDR3 is made up of 15 amino acids. The CDR3 DNA sequence: TGTGCCAGCAGACAGGGGGCGGACATTCATCAGCCCCAGCATTTT. Encoded protein: CASRQGADIHQPQHF.